This TCR beta chain was recovered during a study of OX40 agonist ivuxolimab in advanced cancers. Whole-study context: Hepatocellular carcinoma, melanoma, renal cell or head and neck cancer was diagnosed in the dose-escalation patients. Earlier anti-PD-1, anti-PD-L1 or anti-CTLA-4 therapy was permitted; roughly 37% had received some.

TCRdb's copy holds only in-frame clones and misses some; the assay was immunoSEQ multiplex PCR. The repertoire holds some 46,000 clones, more than 75% seen once, with roughly 3.9% in the top ten. V was pared by 1 base and J by 5 bases, with 9 bases of the junction left unmatched. Germline CDR1 is SGHDT and CDR2 is YYEEEE. The CDR3 extends over 16 amino acids. No patient had autoimmune disease or received systemic immunosuppression. Blood got drawn at baseline, again on cycle 4 day 1, and then on cycle 7 day 1. The receptor was isolated from an adult with an advanced solid tumor such as melanoma, head and neck, liver or kidney cancer. V is TRBV5-6 and J is TRBJ2-1, with 7 bases identical to TRBD1. Here the sequenced sample was CD4+ or CD8+ T cells sorted from blood, taken in a trial of the OX40 agonist ivuxolimab. Here the CDR3 reads CASSLRYRGANNEQFF. The CDR3 nucleotides read TGTGCCAGCAGCTTGAGATACAGGGGAGCGAACAATGAGCAGTTCTTC. Complete variable domain (other parts from reference TRBV5-6 and TRBJ2-1): DAGVTQSPTHLIKTRGQQVTLRCSPKSGHDTVSWYQQALGQGPQFIFQYYEEEERQRGNFPDRFSGHQFPNYSSELNVNALLLGDSALYLCASSLRYRGANNEQFFGPGTRLTVL.